Listed below are T cell receptor beta chains from one sample, sequenced in a study of blood T cells in healthy people across ages. TCRdb independently ran MiXCR on the 5' RACE reads; one entry per CDR3 protein. The sample has 1.5 million to 1.8 million distinct CDR3 sequences; approximately 43% are singletons. The specimen was blood. The origin of the receptors is a woman aged 18-29 years in good health. CDR3s include the opening cysteine and the closing phenylalanine or tryptophan. The D gene is left open where the match is weak. Rows give clone size only sometimes, using once, few, many, or a class for an expanded clone.

cdr3_nt cdr3_aa d_call v_call clone_size j_call
TGTGCCGGCAGTTTGGACAGGGGGCATGAGACCCAGTACTTC CAGSLDRGHETQYF TRBD1 TRBV12-3/TRBV12-4 NA TRBJ2-5
TGTGCCAGCAGTAACGTATATAGCAATCAGCCCCAGCATTTT CASSNVYSNQPQHF NA TRBV7-9 NA TRBJ1-5
TGTGCCAGCAGAAGCACTAGCGGGGGAGATACGCAGTATTTT CASRSTSGGDTQYF TRBD2 TRBV3-1 few TRBJ2-3
TGTGCCAGCAGCTTAGCGGGGAAAGAGACCCAGTACTTC CASSLAGKETQYF TRBD2 TRBV5-1 many TRBJ2-5
TGTGCCAGCAGTATAAACAGGGTAAACGAGCAGTACTTC CASSINRVNEQYF NA TRBV27 NA TRBJ2-7
TGTGCCAGCAGTGATGGACCGGTATACGGGAATGAGCAGTTCTTC CASSDGPVYGNEQFF NA TRBV2 few TRBJ2-1
TGCGCCAGCAGCTTGGGGACAGGGGGCTTCGATGAGCAGTTCTTC CASSLGTGGFDEQFF TRBD1 TRBV5-1 NA TRBJ2-1
TGTGCCAGCAGTTACCACGTGGAACAGGCACCCTACGAGCAGTACTTC CASSYHVEQAPYEQYF NA TRBV6-2/TRBV6-3 NA TRBJ2-7
TGTGCCAGCAGCCAGCGGCGGGGACAGGGGTACGAGCAGTACTTC CASSQRRGQGYEQYF TRBD1 TRBV7-8 NA TRBJ2-7
TGCAGTGCTAAACACCCGGGGGGCTATGAGCAGTACTTC CSAKHPGGYEQYF NA TRBV20-1 NA TRBJ2-5
TGTGCCAGCAGCCCCCTGTATGTGCGGGGCAACTACGAGCAGTACTTC CASSPLYVRGNYEQYF NA TRBV14 few TRBJ2-7
TGTGCCAGCAGCTTAGCTCAACTAGCGGGAGTTGTCAATGAGCAGTTCTTC CASSLAQLAGVVNEQFF TRBD2 TRBV7-2 few TRBJ2-1
TGCAGTGCTAGTGGAGGGGCTGCCAGCACAGATACGCAGTATTTT CSASGGAASTDTQYF NA TRBV20-1 NA TRBJ2-3
TGTGCCAGCAGTCCCTCGTTGGAGCGGGAGACCCAGTTCTTC CASSPSLERETQFF TRBD2 TRBV9 NA TRBJ2-1